Each of the 7 T cell receptor beta chains below was sequenced from the same sample in a study of T cell responses to AZD1222 COVID-19 vaccine. TCRdb's copy holds only in-frame clones and misses some; the assay was immunoSEQ multiplex PCR. The sample lists about 160,000 clones, roughly nine tenths occurring once. The sample in question was peripheral blood, obtained on day 0 of AZD1222 vaccination. Source of these receptors: an adult in good health.

The chain couples TRBV19 to TRBJ1-3; no definite D call. The CDR3 contains 12 residues. V lost 7 bases to trimming and J lost 0 bases, with 4 bases between them. CDR1 is LNHDA, CDR2 SQIVND, per germline (reference sequence). CDR3 nucleotides: TGTGCCAGTACCCCCTCTGGAAACACCATATATTTT. Its protein is CASTPSGNTIYF.

The chain combines TRBV28 with TRBJ1-5, with D possibly being TRBD1 (6 bases). This CDR3 is 17 amino acids long. Trimming removed 0 bases at V and 0 bases at J, with 12 bases between. Germline CDR1 MDHEN, CDR2 SYDVKM. As DNA, the CDR3 is TGTGCCAGCAGTTTATGGAGGGGGACGTATAGCAATCAGCCCCAGCATTTT. Translation gives CASSLWRGTYSNQPQHF.

This clone was observed a single time. J is TRBJ2-1 and V is TRBV10-3; 13 bases are shared with TRBD2. Germline CDR1 is ENHRY and CDR2 is SYGVKD. The CDR3 covers 16 residues. V lost 2 bases and J lost 9; bases outside the gene matches: 7. The CDR3 nucleotides are TGTGCCATCAGTGAGGCACTAGCGGGGGGGCCAGGTGAGCAGTTCTTC. This sequence encodes CAISEALAGGPGEQFF.

V is TRBV5-8 and J is TRBJ2-5; D gene uncertain. Deletions cut 4 bases from V and 5 bases from J, with 18 bases between. The CDR3 contains 15 residues. Germline V gene data show CDR1 as SGHTS and CDR2 as YDEGEE. The CDR3 spells CASSPQVGGRETQYF. CDR3 coding DNA: TGTGCCAGCAGCCCCCAGGTCGGTGGGCGGGAGACCCAGTACTTC.

This clone was found once. The rearrangement uses TRBV13 and TRBJ2-7; TRBD2 matches 13 bases. The ends lost 0 bases at V and 4 bases at J; junction bases unmatched: 6. The CDR3 is 17 residues long. CDR1 is PRHDT, CDR2 FYEKMQ, per germline (reference sequence). The CDR3 loop is CASSLGGLAGEVYEQYF. In DNA, the CDR3 is TGTGCCAGCAGCTTAGGAGGACTAGCGGGAGAGGTATACGAGCAGTACTTC.

V gene TRBV11-2 combines with J gene TRBJ1-3; 8 bases map to TRBD1. This CDR3 is built from 13 residues. The V gene end was trimmed by 5 bases and the J gene end by 15 bases; junction bases not matched to a gene: 12. The V gene's germline CDR1 is SGHAT and CDR2 FQNNGV. CDR3 region: CASSVDRGDPKYF. The CDR3 DNA is TGTGCCAGCAGCGTTGACAGGGGCGATCCCAAATATTTT.

V is TRBV4-1 and J is TRBJ1-5; D unclear. This CDR3 spans 15 amino acids. V lost 2 bases and J 6 bases, leaving 14 bases between the germline ends. Looked up from germline, CDR1 is MGHRA and CDR2 is YSYEKL. The CDR3 sequence: CASSQWEGGSQPQHF. For the CDR3, the DNA is TGCGCCAGCAGCCAATGGGAGGGAGGGAGTCAGCCCCAGCATTTT.